This T cell receptor (beta chain) was captured by sequencing in a study of blood T cell repertoires in COVID-19. Study as a whole: Sources were T cells, B-cell-depleted T cells, or PBMCs; the material itself was cDNA or gDNA.

Some clones are missing from TCRdb's copy, which holds only in-frame ones; the method was immunoSEQ multiplex PCR. Of a few hundred thousand clones in the sample, approximately 82% were seen once. Per germline, CDR1 SGDLS and CDR2 YYNGEE. V was pared by 3 bases and J by 1 base, with 16 bases between. The CDR3 runs 16 residues. The source of this sequence is a man in his sixties who had recovered from COVID-19. V is TRBV9 and J is TRBJ1-1; TRBD1 might be the D (6 bases). The specimen sequenced was peripheral blood. CDR3 DNA: TGTGCCAGCAGCGCCCTTCGACAGGCGGCGAACACTGAAGCTTTCTTT. This codes for CASSALRQAANTEAFF. The variable domain in full, completed from reference TRBV9 and TRBJ1-1, reads DSGVTQTPKHLITATGQRVTLRCSPRSGDLSVYWYQQSLDQGLQFLIQYYNGEERAKGNILERFSAQQFPDLHSELNLSSLELGDSALYFCASSALRQAANTEAFFGQGTRLTVV.